This TCR beta chain comes out of a study of cytomegalovirus exposure and HLA in healthy donors. This clone occurred a few times. With 5 bases removed from V and 11 bases from J, the gap between germline ends came to 9 bases. The CDR3 loop spans 10 amino acids. Germline V gene lookup returns CDR1 SEHNR and CDR2 FQNEAQ (reference sequence). Sequencing was performed with immunoSEQ multiplex PCR; in TCRdb, only in-frame clones are kept and a portion is missing. The profile shows 100,000 to 150,000 clones, roughly nine tenths of them singletons. V usage is TRBV7-9 and J usage is TRBJ1-1; D is unresolved. The receptor comes from a woman aged 18-29 years in good health and CMV-seronegative. Source material: PBMCs. CDR3: CASSQLEAFF. For the CDR3, the DNA is TGTGCCAGCAGCCAGTTGGAGGCTTTCTTT.